Listed below are T cell receptor beta chains from one sample, sequenced in a study of shared clonotypes between healthy human individuals. Profiled with immunoSEQ multiplex PCR; TCRdb holds only in-frame clones, not every one. The data contain 2 million to 3 million clones, around 90% of them seen just once; the ten biggest clones take up over 0.12%. The sequenced sample was naive CD4+ T cells sorted from blood. The receptor source for this set is a man aged 18 to 30 in good health. The CDR3 runs from the conserved cysteine through the conserved F or W. D genes are given only for firm matches. Size tells how often a clone was seen (once, few, many) or the class of an expanded clone, and some rows leave it out.

clone_size,d_call,j_call,v_call,cdr3_nt,cdr3_aa
-,-,TRBJ1-2,TRBV5-6,TGTGCCAGCAGTTGGACAGTAGCTAACTATGGCTACACCTTC,CASSWTVANYGYTF
once,-,TRBJ1-5,TRBV5-6,TGTGCCAGCAGCTTCTGGGGGACTAGCAATCAGCCCCAGCATTTT,CASSFWGTSNQPQHF
-,TRBD1,TRBJ1-1,TRBV6-1,TGTGCCAGCGGCGAAGGGGGCGCGGGGAGGATGAACACTGAAGCTTTCTTT,CASGEGGAGRMNTEAFF
-,-,TRBJ2-3,TRBV7-8,TGTGCCAGCAGCCCAAACCATGGATCTGATACGCAGTATTTT,CASSPNHGSDTQYF
-,TRBD1,TRBJ2-7,TRBV7-9,TGTGCCAGCAGCTTAGGCAGGGACAGGGGGATTTACTACGAGCAGTACTTC,CASSLGRDRGIYYEQYF
once,-,TRBJ1-3,TRBV20-1,TGCAGTGCTAGCCGCGGAAACACCATATATTTT,CSASRGNTIYF
once,TRBD1,TRBJ1-5,TRBV7-7,TGTGCTAGCAGCTTTGGTATTTTACAGGGGAGGAATCAGCCCCAGCATTTT,CASSFGILQGRNQPQHF
once,-,TRBJ2-7,TRBV6-6,TGTGCCAGCAGCCCCGTCTCCTACGAGCAGTACTTC,CASSPVSYEQYF
-,TRBD2,TRBJ2-7,TRBV4-3,TGCGCCAGCAGCCAGGGGGGACTAGCGGGAGTCTACGAGCAGTACTTC,CASSQGGLAGVYEQYF
-,-,TRBJ1-6,TRBV5-1,TGCGCCAGCAGCTTGGATAGCTCCTATAATTCACCCCTCCACTTT,CASSLDSSYNSPLHF
-,-,TRBJ2-5,TRBV7-2,TGTGCCAGCAGCTTAGCGGCGACCCAGTACTTC,CASSLAATQYF
-,-,TRBJ2-1,TRBV19,TGTGCCAGTAGTATTAGGATCCATTTTCCCTACAATGAGCAGTTCTTC,CASSIRIHFPYNEQFF
-,-,TRBJ1-2,TRBV18,TGTGCCAGCTCACGGGGTCAGGTCGACTATGGCTACACCTTC,CASSRGQVDYGYTF
-,-,TRBJ2-2,TRBV11-3,TGTGCCAGCAGCTCGGACGGGAACACCGGGGAGCTGTTTTTT,CASSSDGNTGELFF
-,-,TRBJ2-3,TRBV5-1,TGCGCCAGCAGCTTGGCGGTCCAGTTGGGTGCAGATACGCAGTATTTT,CASSLAVQLGADTQYF
-,-,TRBJ1-1,TRBV30,TGTGCCTGGAGTGTATCGGGACATAGGAACACTGAAGCTTTCTTT,CAWSVSGHRNTEAFF
-,-,TRBJ2-1,TRBV6-6,TGTGCCAGCAGTGCCGACGGGGGTGAGCAGTTCTTC,CASSADGGEQFF
-,-,TRBJ2-1,TRBV4-1,TGCGCCAGCAGCCTCGGGACTGGTTCTGGCATTGAGCAGTTCTTC,CASSLGTGSGIEQFF
-,-,TRBJ2-4,TRBV5-6,TGTGCCAGCAGCTTGGCGGACAGCCGGGTCCAGTACTTC,CASSLADSRVQYF
-,TRBD1,TRBJ2-7,TRBV4-3,TGCGCCAGCAGCCAAGAGCCGGGACAGCACTACGAGCAGTACTTC,CASSQEPGQHYEQYF
-,-,TRBJ2-3,TRBV7-2,TGTGCCAGCAGCTCAAGCGTGGGATGGAGGGCAGATACGCAGTATTTT,CASSSSVGWRADTQYF
-,-,TRBJ2-5,TRBV2,TGTGCCAGCAGTGACAGGGACAAGACCCAGTACTTC,CASSDRDKTQYF
-,TRBD1,TRBJ1-6,TRBV19,TGTGCCAGTAGTTCAACAGGGGTTAATTCACCCCTCCACTTT,CASSSTGVNSPLHF
-,-,TRBJ1-2,TRBV15,TGTGCCACCAGCAGAGATCCAGATAGGGGTGGGTACACCTTC,CATSRDPDRGGYTF
once,-,TRBJ2-7,TRBV21-1,TGTGCCAGCAGCAAAAACCCGGAGGACCTGGATGAGCAGTACTTC,CASSKNPEDLDEQYF
once,-,TRBJ1-3,TRBV6-5,TGTGCCAGCAGTTACGGGACGGGAAACACCATATATTTT,CASSYGTGNTIYF
-,-,TRBJ1-2,TRBV29-1,TGCAGCGTTGAAACAGGGCTCAGCTACTATGGCTACACCTTC,CSVETGLSYYGYTF
-,-,TRBJ2-2,TRBV5-1,TGCGCCAGCAGCTTTGCGGGGCCCGGCGGGGAGCTGTTTTTT,CASSFAGPGGELFF
-,-,TRBJ2-5,TRBV11-2,TGTGCCAGCAGCTTAGGCGCCCAAGAGACCCAGTACTTC,CASSLGAQETQYF
-,TRBD1,TRBJ2-3,TRBV10-1,TGCGCCAGCAGTCCACGACAGGGTAGAACGGGATTGACGCAGTATTTT,CASSPRQGRTGLTQYF
-,-,TRBJ1-1,TRBV6-1,TGTGCCAGCCGGGACGGATACATGAACACTGAAGCTTTCTTT,CASRDGYMNTEAFF
-,-,TRBJ2-5,TRBV5-1,TGCGCCAGCAGCGGAATAGACAACTCGGAGACCCAGTACTTC,CASSGIDNSETQYF
-,TRBD2,TRBJ2-3,TRBV5-1,TGCGCCAGCAGCTTGGGGGCTAGCGGGGCCACAGATACGCAGTATTTT,CASSLGASGATDTQYF
-,TRBD1,TRBJ1-1,TRBV5-6,TGTGCCACCTACCTAAGGGGGCTAAAGATCGAAGCTTTCTTT,CATYLRGLKIEAFF
-,TRBD1,TRBJ1-4,TRBV11-2,TGTGCCAGCAGCTCCCTACAGGGGACGAATGAAAAACTGTTTTTT,CASSSLQGTNEKLFF
-,-,TRBJ1-3,TRBV6-5,TGTGCCAGCAGCGGGAGCTCTGGAAACACCATATATTTT,CASSGSSGNTIYF
-,-,TRBJ1-2,TRBV28,TGTGCCAGCAGCCGCAGGGAGAACTATGGCTACACCTTC,CASSRRENYGYTF